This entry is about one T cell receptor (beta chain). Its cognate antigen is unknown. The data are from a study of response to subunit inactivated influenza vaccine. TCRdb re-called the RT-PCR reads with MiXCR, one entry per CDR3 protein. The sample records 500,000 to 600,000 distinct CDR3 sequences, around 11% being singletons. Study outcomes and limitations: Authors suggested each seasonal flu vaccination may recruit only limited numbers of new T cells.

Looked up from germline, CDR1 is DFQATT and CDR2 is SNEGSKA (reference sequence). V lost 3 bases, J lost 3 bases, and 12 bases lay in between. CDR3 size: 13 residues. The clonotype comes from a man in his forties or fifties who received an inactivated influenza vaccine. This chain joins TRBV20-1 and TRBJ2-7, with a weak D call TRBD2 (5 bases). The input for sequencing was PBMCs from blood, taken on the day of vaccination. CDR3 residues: CSASWARDYEQYF. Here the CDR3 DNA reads TGCAGTGCTAGTTGGGCCCGGGACTACGAGCAGTACTTC.